The T cell receptor (beta chain) described here comes from a study of shared clonotypes between healthy human individuals. Study information: Plates per donor: three CD4 naive, three CD4 memory, two CD8 naive, one CD8 memory.

The data were produced by immunoSEQ multiplex PCR, yet TCRdb's version contains in-frame clones alone and is incomplete. The data contain around 620,000 clones, roughly 95% of them singletons. CD45RO-negative CD8 cells positively selected for CCR7 made up the naive population, which excluded terminally differentiated effector memory CD45RA+ cells. There were no recent acute infections or vaccinations among the donors, who were healthy HIV-negative adults. In the case of this clone: The antigen is unknown.

Study-wide points: Against clonotypes common to all four donors, non-shared ones had lower generation probabilities. Represented genetic and exposure-history diversity was restricted by having few donors.

The clonotype was recovered from a woman under 40 in good health. Material: naive CD8+ T cells sorted from blood.

The CDR3 nucleotides read TGTGCCAGCAGTTCTTCCTCCGGGACTGTTGACTACGAGCAGTACTTC. Amino acids: CASSSSSGTVDYEQYF. This rearrangement joins TRBV27 to TRBJ2-7, with D maybe TRBD2 (6 bases). Trimming removed 4 bases at V and 3 bases at J, with 19 bases between. Germline CDR1 reads MNHEY; CDR2 reads SMNVEV (reference sequence). The CDR3 is 16 amino acids.